This T cell receptor (beta chain) derives from a study of blood T cell repertoires in COVID-19. Only in-frame clones appear in the TCRdb table, and some are missing; sequencing was by immunoSEQ multiplex PCR. The sample lists about 230,000 clones, under 85% occurring once. A Seattle source enrolled patients during active infection and followed them longitudinally. Sequenced material: peripheral blood. The receptor comes from a woman under 40 with COVID-19, enrolled during active disease.

The CDR3 reads CSASNRDQETQYF. Here the CDR3 DNA reads TGCAGTGCTAGTAACAGGGACCAAGAGACCCAGTACTTC. This sequence joins TRBV20-1 and TRBJ2-5, with a possible D match to TRBD1 (6 bases). Trimming shortened V by 3 bases and J by 0 bases, and 8 bases separated the two germline ends. The germline V gene has CDR1 DFQATT and CDR2 SNEGSKA (reference sequence). This CDR3 contains 13 residues.